The 14 T cell receptor beta chains in this list originate from one sample, sequenced in a study of OX40 agonist ivuxolimab in advanced cancers. Sequencing was performed with immunoSEQ multiplex PCR; in TCRdb, only in-frame clones are kept and a portion is missing. This table holds under 70,000 clones, approximately 92% found once. The sequenced sample was CD4+ or CD8+ T cells sorted from blood, obtained in a trial of the OX40 agonist ivuxolimab. The receptors were sampled from an adult with an advanced solid tumor such as melanoma, head and neck, liver or kidney cancer.

This clone was picked up one time. The V and J genes are TRBV5-6 and TRBJ2-7; no firm D call. Trimming pared 0 bases from V and 3 bases from J, leaving 7 bases between. Germline lookup yields CDR1 SGHDT and CDR2 YYEEEE. This CDR3 is 13 amino acids long. CDR3 in amino acids: CASSLGHIYEQYF. CDR3 sequence (DNA): TGTGCCAGCAGCTTGGGACACATCTACGAGCAGTACTTC.

In this sample, this clone turned up once. This chain connects TRBV19 to TRBJ2-1; 8 bases fit TRBD2. The V gene's germline CDR1 is LNHDA and CDR2 SQIVND (reference sequence). Germline trimming cut 4 bases from V and 11 bases from J; bases unmatched to any gene: 7. The CDR3 is made up of 13 amino acids. As DNA, the CDR3 is TGTGCCAGTAGTACGAGGACTAGCCAGAAGCAGTTCTTC. Translating it yields CASSTRTSQKQFF.

The rearrangement links TRBV7-9 to TRBJ1-5, with 8 bases aligning to TRBD1. The J segment lost 5 bases and the V segment lost 5 bases, leaving 17 bases of the junction unmatched. The CDR3 runs to 18 residues. CDR1 is SEHNR, CDR2 FQNEAQ, per germline (reference sequence). CDR3 bases: TGTGCCAGCAGCCTGAGTCCCGGACAGGGAGGTTCGTATCAGCCCCAGCATTTT. As protein: CASSLSPGQGGSYQPQHF. Full variable domain (missing parts from reference TRBV7-9 and TRBJ1-5): DTGVSQNPRHKITKRGQNVTFRCDPISEHNRLYWYRQTLGQGPEFLTYFQNEAQLEKSRLLSDRFSAERPKGSFSTLEIQRTEQGDSAMYLCASSLSPGQGGSYQPQHFGDGTRLSIL.

The rearrangement joins TRBV5-1 to TRBJ1-3, with D perhaps matching TRBD1 (5 bases). V lost 1 base, J lost 3 bases, and 20 bases lay in between. The length of the CDR3 is 18 residues. The germline CDR1 and CDR2 sequences are SGHRS and YFSETQ. CDR3 amino acids: CASSLKVQGLVFGNTIYF. The CDR3 nucleotides are TGCGCCAGCAGCTTGAAGGTTCAGGGTTTGGTGTTTGGAAACACCATATATTTT.

The chain recombines TRBV9 with TRBJ2-2, with TRBD1 matching 7 bases. The germline V gene has CDR1 SGDLS and CDR2 YYNGEE. CDR3 length: 15 amino acids. Unmatched junction bases numbered 5, after V lost 4 bases and J lost 2 bases. For the CDR3, the DNA is TGTGCCAGCAGCCCCGGGACAGCTAACACCGGGGAGCTGTTTTTT. It codes for CASSPGTANTGELFF.

The chain links TRBV19 to TRBJ2-2; D unclear. V lost 5 bases to trimming and J lost 4 bases, with 11 bases between them. CDR3 size: 14 residues. CDR1 is LNHDA, CDR2 SQIVND, per germline (reference sequence). The CDR3 DNA sequence: TGTGCCAGTAGTCCTGCCTACTCCACCGGGGAGCTGTTTTTT. This translates into CASSPAYSTGELFF.

The V call is TRBV7-8, the J call TRBJ1-6; D perhaps matches TRBD1 (5 bases). The CDR3 extends over 15 amino acids. Germline CDR1 is SGHVS and CDR2 is FQNEAQ. Trimming took 1 base from V and 11 from J, leaving 15 bases between them. CDR3 bases: TGTGCCAGCAGCTTAGTCGAGTTTGGGGGAGCACCCCTCCACTTT. Amino acids: CASSLVEFGGAPLHF.

The chain links TRBV5-6 to TRBJ1-2, with D possibly matching TRBD1 (5 bases). V was trimmed by 3 bases and J by 5 bases, leaving 17 bases between them. Per the germline V gene, CDR1 is SGHDT and CDR2 is YYEEEE. The CDR3 runs 15 residues. This chain's CDR3 is CASSSMEGSIYGYTF. The CDR3 nucleotides are TGTGCCAGCAGCTCCATGGAGGGGTCTATTTATGGCTACACCTTC.

This clone has just one count. This chain uses TRBV29-1 with TRBJ2-3; D uncertain. The germline CDR1 and CDR2 sequences are SQVTM and ANQGSEA. This CDR3 is built from 14 residues. Trimming removed 3 bases at V and 4 bases at J, with 14 bases between. The CDR3 here is CSVDGEVWPDTQYF. In DNA form, the CDR3 reads TGCAGCGTTGATGGTGAGGTGTGGCCAGATACGCAGTATTTT.

The chain employs TRBV7-9 and TRBJ2-1; the D gene is possibly TRBD1 (5 bases). The germline V gene encodes CDR1 SEHNR and CDR2 FQNEAQ (reference sequence). The CDR3 loop spans 13 amino acids. V lost 5 bases, J lost 7 bases, and 12 bases lay in between. CDR3: CASSPRDRNEQFF. CDR3 bases: TGTGCCAGCAGCCCGAGAGACAGAAATGAGCAGTTCTTC. Complete variable domain (other parts from reference TRBV7-9 and TRBJ2-1): DTGVSQNPRHKITKRGQNVTFRCDPISEHNRLYWYRQTLGQGPEFLTYFQNEAQLEKSRLLSDRFSAERPKGSFSTLEIQRTEQGDSAMYLCASSPRDRNEQFFGPGTRLTVL.

The rearrangement uses TRBV4-3 and TRBJ2-7; possibly TRBD1 for D (6 bases). This CDR3 comprises 15 residues. Germline lookup yields CDR1 LGHNA and CDR2 YSLEER. V lost 5 bases and J 5 bases, leaving 19 bases between the germline ends. The CDR3 spells CASSSQTRDKNEQYF. The CDR3 DNA sequence: TGCGCCAGCAGCTCCCAGACCCGGGACAAGAACGAGCAGTACTTC.

The J gene is TRBJ1-1, the V gene TRBV5-8, with a possible D match to TRBD1 (5 bases). CDR1 is SGHTS, CDR2 YDEGEE, per germline. The V end was cut by 0 bases, the J end by 1 base, with 13 bases between. The CDR3 consists of 16 residues. CDR3 DNA sequence: TGTGCCAGCAGCTTGGGGGGGACCTCTCCGAACACTGAAGCTTTCTTT. Its translation: CASSLGGTSPNTEAFF.

V and J are TRBV19 and TRBJ1-5, with 7 bases matching TRBD1. Germline CDR1 and CDR2: LNHDA and SQIVND (reference sequence). The CDR3 runs 13 residues. The ends lost 7 bases at V and 6 bases at J; junction bases unmatched: 6. In nucleotides, the CDR3 is TGTGCCAGTACCAGGGGGTCCTTTCAGCCCCAGCATTTT. Its translation is CASTRGSFQPQHF. The whole variable domain, remainder taken from reference TRBV19 and TRBJ1-5, is DGGITQSPKYLFRKEGQNVTLSCEQNLNHDAMYWYRQDPGQGLRLIYYSQIVNDFQKGDIAEGYSVSREKKESFPLTVTSAQKNPTAFYLCASTRGSFQPQHFGDGTRLSIL.

V usage is TRBV7-6 and J usage is TRBJ1-2; a possible D gene is TRBD1 (6 bases). The V and J ends lost 11 bases and 3 bases respectively, with 13 bases between them. This CDR3 is built from 12 residues. CDR1 and CDR2 (germline): SGHVS, FNYEAQ. The CDR3 protein is CAGTGCDYGYTF. The CDR3 nucleotides are TGTGCCGGAACAGGGTGCGACTATGGCTACACCTTC.